A single sample is the source of the 15 T cell receptor beta chains below, sequenced in a study of blood T cell repertoires in COVID-19. TCRdb keeps only in-frame clones here, not all; method: immunoSEQ multiplex PCR. There are about 140,000 clones in the sample; roughly nine tenths occur only once, and approximately 2.5% lies in the top ten. The material sequenced was peripheral blood. The receptors were sampled from a human donor with COVID-19, enrolled during active disease. The donor label of this sample is uncertain.

This clone has more than one count but fewer than ten. This chain links TRBV24-1 with TRBJ2-1; tentative D call: TRBD1 (6 bases). With 0 bases removed from V and 3 bases from J, the gap between germline ends came to 8 bases. This CDR3 spans 15 amino acids. CDR1 is KGHDR, CDR2 SFDVKD, per germline. The DNA for the CDR3 is TGTGCCACCAGTGATTTGGGGACACACTACAATGAGCAGTTCTTC. Its protein is CATSDLGTHYNEQFF.

This sequence joins TRBV4-2 and TRBJ1-6, with D maybe TRBD1 (6 bases). This CDR3 is 16 amino acids long. The germline V gene encodes CDR1 LGHNA and CDR2 YNFKEQ. Trimming took 2 bases from V and 5 from J, leaving 13 bases between them. For the CDR3, the DNA is TGTGCCAGCAGCCAACCTACGACAGGCGATAATTCACCCCTCCACTTT. Its translation is CASSQPTTGDNSPLHF.

The V gene is TRBV10-3, the J gene TRBJ2-3; 9 bases agree with TRBD2. In germline, CDR1 is ENHRY, CDR2 SYGVKD. V lost 2 bases, J lost 0 bases, and 3 bases stayed unmatched. CDR3 size: 16 residues. This CDR3 reads CAISEALAGSTDTQYF. The CDR3 DNA is TGTGCCATCAGTGAGGCCCTAGCGGGGAGCACAGATACGCAGTATTTT.

The sample holds one count of this clone. This chain joins TRBV6-5 and TRBJ1-6, with TRBD1 as a possible D gene (6 bases). Germline-derived CDR1 and CDR2 are MNHEY and SVGAGI. This CDR3 contains 15 residues. V was trimmed by 2 bases and J by 10 bases, leaving 15 bases between them. The CDR3 loop is CASSYNSEGGSPLHF. CDR3 nucleotides: TGTGCCAGCAGTTACAATTCCGAAGGGGGATCACCCCTCCACTTT.

The chain couples TRBV3-1 (or the pseudogene TRBV3-2) to TRBJ2-7, with D perhaps matching TRBD1 (5 bases). This CDR3 has 14 residues. Trimming stripped 1 base from V and 6 bases from J, with 13 bases between. Germline CDR1 and CDR2: LGHDT and YNNKEL (reference sequence). CDR3 nucleotide sequence: TGTGCCAGCAGCCAAGGTGGTTGGCAGGGCGAGCAGTACTTC. Protein product: CASSQGGWQGEQYF.

CDR3 nucleotides: TGTGCCAGCTCCTCTCCCAGGCCCGGCCCGAACCCCTCTGGAAACACCATATATTTT. Its protein product is CASSSPRPGPNPSGNTIYF. The genes are TRBV18 and TRBJ1-3; no clear D. The V and J ends lost 6 bases and 0 bases respectively, with 24 bases between them. CDR3 size: 19 residues. Germline loops: CDR1 KGHSH, CDR2 LQKENI.

This clone was detected a few times. The chain links TRBV4-1 to TRBJ2-7; TRBD1 might be the D (5 bases). The CDR3 loop spans 15 amino acids. V shed 4 bases and J shed 4 bases, with 17 bases lying between them. Germline CDR1 is MGHRA and CDR2 is YSYEKL. CDR3 nucleotide sequence: TGCGCCAGCAGCCCAAATTTTCAGGGAACATACGAGCAGTACTTC. Amino acid sequence: CASSPNFQGTYEQYF.

The genes are TRBV6-6 and TRBJ1-5; D not resolved. Germline V gene data show CDR1 as MNHNY and CDR2 as SVGAGI (reference sequence). With 5 bases removed from V and 4 bases from J, the gap between germline ends came to 12 bases. This CDR3 spans 14 amino acids. In DNA form, the CDR3 reads TGTGCCAGCAGTGACACCCTTGGAAATCAGCCCCAGCATTTT. It encodes CASSDTLGNQPQHF.

The genes are TRBV27 and TRBJ1-6; D is possibly TRBD1 (5 bases). Trimming shortened V by 3 bases and J by 7 bases, and 16 bases separated the two germline ends. Looked up from germline, CDR1 is MNHEY and CDR2 is SMNVEV (reference sequence). The CDR3 is 16 residues long. CDR3 amino acids: CASSFRSGLGNSPLHF. The CDR3 bases are TGTGCCAGCAGTTTCCGATCGGGACTGGGAAATTCACCCCTCCACTTT.

The J gene is TRBJ1-1, the V gene TRBV30, with D perhaps TRBD1 (5 bases). Germline CDR1 and CDR2: GTSNPN and SVGIG (reference sequence). Trimming stripped 1 base from V and 3 bases from J, with 9 bases between. The CDR3 runs 13 residues. In DNA, the CDR3 is TGTGCCTGGAGTGCAGGGCTGGACACTGAAGCTTTCTTT. Encoded protein: CAWSAGLDTEAFF.

V gene TRBV19 combines with J gene TRBJ1-2; TRBD1 is a possible D gene (5 bases). CDR3 size: 13 residues. In germline, CDR1 is LNHDA, CDR2 SQIVND (reference sequence). Deletions cut 4 bases from V and 4 bases from J, with 10 bases between. The CDR3 is CASSNSQAYGYTF. Written as DNA, the CDR3 is TGTGCCAGTAGTAACTCACAGGCCTATGGCTACACCTTC.

J is TRBJ2-7 and V is TRBV6-5; no reliable D call. This CDR3 is 11 amino acids long. V gave up 4 bases and J gave up 4 bases, with 5 bases separating them. The germline V gene encodes CDR1 MNHEY and CDR2 SVGAGI. CDR3 coding DNA: TGTGCCAGCAGTTTTCCATACGAGCAGTACTTC. Translating gives CASSFPYEQYF.

Only one count was recorded for this clone. The chain couples TRBV4-2 to TRBJ2-7; D unclear. The CDR3 is 13 amino acids. Deletions cut 4 bases from V and 4 bases from J, with 11 bases between. The germline gives CDR1 LGHNA, CDR2 YNFKEQ. Written as DNA, the CDR3 is TGTGCCAGCAGCCCTCGCCCTAGTTACGAGCAGTACTTC. It specifies CASSPRPSYEQYF.

This rearrangement joins TRBV5-4 to TRBJ1-6, with D possibly TRBD1 on 5 matching bases. Between the trimmed V and J ends, which lost 4 bases and 8 bases, there was a span of 19 bases. In germline, CDR1 is SGHNT, CDR2 YYREEE (reference sequence). CDR3 length: 16 amino acids. The CDR3 DNA is TGTGCCAGCAGCACGCCGCTCGGAGGGGCGGATTCACCCCTCCACTTT. Its protein is CASSTPLGGADSPLHF.

The chain uses TRBV29-1 and TRBJ1-1; D remains unclear. V lost 5 bases to trimming and J lost 0 bases, with 13 bases between them. Germline CDR1 and CDR2: SQVTM and ANQGSEA. CDR3 size: 14 residues. CDR3 in amino acids: CSVSSDLMNTEAFF. The CDR3 bases are TGCAGCGTTTCTAGCGATCTTATGAACACTGAAGCTTTCTTT.